Listed here is a single T cell receptor beta chain. Its cognate antigen is unknown. This sample was taken from a study of CD8 T cells in Susac syndrome. About the study: Patients with Susac syndrome were therapy-naive, taking corticosteroids, with some also receiving intravenous immunoglobulin, or taking intravenous immunoglobulin alone at the time their blood was drawn.

Points from the study as a whole: The CD4+ T cell repertoires, which came from Susac syndrome patients, showed no sign of clonal expansion.

Peripheral blood CD8+ and CD4+ T cells were profiled by TCR beta sequencing. TEMRA cells underwent FACS enrichment and CD8+ and CD4+ T cells underwent negative isolation. Random hexamers were used to reverse transcribe an amount of roughly 0.45 to 1 ug RNA. TCRdb independently ran MiXCR on the immunoSEQ multiplex PCR reads; one entry per CDR3 protein. The sample yields some 99,000 distinct CDR3 sequences, just under 95% seen once. The germline V gene encodes CDR1 DFQATT and CDR2 SNEGSKA (reference sequence). The V segment lost 3 bases and the J segment 12 bases; nucleotides outside the gene matches: 4. This CDR3 comprises 11 residues.

The chain joins TRBV20-1 to TRBJ1-5; 8 positions match TRBD1. This receptor was taken from a human donor with Susac syndrome. The sequenced material came from CD4+ T cells from PBMCs. The CDR3 is CSARGTGRQHF. CDR3 in DNA: TGCAGTGCTAGGGGGACAGGACGCCAGCATTTT.